These T cell receptor beta chains were read from a single sample in a study of cytomegalovirus exposure and HLA in healthy donors. Profiling relied on immunoSEQ multiplex PCR, and the TCRdb table lists in-frame clones only, not all of them. Among about 78,000 clones listed, approximately 57% were seen once. What was sequenced was PBMCs. The receptors were sampled from a man younger than 40 in good health and CMV-seropositive. The CDR3 runs from the conserved cysteine through the conserved F or W. A D gene is named only where the DNA matches it firmly. Clone size is not always given. Where it is, it says once, few, many or a class for expanded clones.

d_gene,abundance,v_gene,j_gene,CDR3aa,CDR3nt
NA,few,TRBV5-4,TRBJ2-1,CASSPSPGYEQFF,TGTGCCAGCAGCCCTTCCCCAGGGTATGAGCAGTTCTTC
NA,NA,TRBV7-3,TRBJ2-1,CASSPTWAKSSYNEQFF,TGTGCCAGCAGCCCGACCTGGGCTAAGAGCTCCTACAATGAGCAGTTCTTC
NA,once,TRBV20-1,TRBJ2-5,CSASGRETQYF,TGCAGTGCTAGCGGGAGAGAGACCCAGTACTTC
TRBD1,NA,TRBV5-6,TRBJ1-5,CASSLGTGWGYSNQPQHF,TGTGCCAGCAGCTTGGGGACAGGCTGGGGGTATAGCAATCAGCCCCAGCATTTT
NA,NA,TRBV4-1,TRBJ2-7,CASSPPAGYEQYF,TGCGCCAGCAGCCCCCCGGCAGGCTACGAGCAGTACTTC
NA,few,TRBV5-1,TRBJ2-2,CASSLLTGQPSTGNTGELFF,TGCGCCAGCAGCTTGTTGACAGGTCAACCTTCAACAGGGAACACCGGGGAGCTGTTTTTT
NA,NA,TRBV28,TRBJ1-1,CASISAGKAFF,TGTGCCAGCATATCAGCAGGGAAAGCTTTCTTT
TRBD1,many,TRBV6-1,TRBJ1-1,CASKGTATEAFF,TGTGCCAGCAAAGGGACAGCGACTGAAGCTTTCTTT
TRBD2,NA,TRBV7-3,TRBJ2-3,CASSLVGLAGGADTQYF,TGTGCCAGCAGCTTAGTGGGACTAGCGGGAGGAGCAGATACGCAGTATTTT
TRBD1,NA,TRBV5-4,TRBJ2-3,CASSLGGGQGTDTQYF,TGTGCCAGCAGCTTGGGAGGGGGACAGGGGACAGATACGCAGTATTTT
TRBD2,once,TRBV6-1,TRBJ2-2,CASSLAGGSGELFF,TGTGCCAGCAGCCTAGCGGGGGGGTCCGGGGAGCTGTTTTTT
NA,NA,TRBV5-1,TRBJ1-2,CASSLGAGTQGGYTF,TGCGCCAGCAGCTTGGGGGCCGGGACACAGGGCGGCTACACCTTC
TRBD1,NA,TRBV27,TRBJ1-2,CASSTGQGADYGYTF,TGTGCCAGCAGTACCGGACAGGGGGCTGACTATGGCTACACCTTC
TRBD1,once,TRBV28,TRBJ1-2,CASRIGQGVGGYTF,TGTGCCAGCAGAATTGGACAGGGAGTGGGCGGCTACACCTTC
NA,NA,TRBV5-1,TRBJ2-5,CASSLAGTEGETQYF,TGCGCCAGCAGCTTGGCGGGGACTGAGGGAGAGACCCAGTACTTC
NA,NA,TRBV9,TRBJ1-1,CASSVVSGETEAFF,TGTGCCAGCAGCGTAGTTTCAGGGGAAACTGAAGCTTTCTTT
NA,few,TRBV5-6,TRBJ2-5,CASSLERSELETQYF,TGTGCCAGCAGCTTGGAGAGGTCTGAGTTAGAGACCCAGTACTTC
NA,NA,TRBV7-9,TRBJ2-5,CASTTTGMAETQYF,TGTGCCAGCACTACCACGGGGATGGCAGAGACCCAGTACTTC
NA,NA,TRBV28,TRBJ2-7,CASSSLAVTYEQYF,TGTGCCAGCAGTTCATTAGCGGTTACCTACGAGCAGTACTTC
TRBD2,NA,TRBV7-7,TRBJ2-1,CASSYRREGPYNEQFF,TGTGCCAGCAGCTACAGGCGGGAGGGACCCTACAATGAGCAGTTCTTC
NA,NA,TRBV15,TRBJ1-6,CATSSDSYNSPLHF,TGTGCCACCAGCAGCGACAGCTATAATTCACCCCTCCACTTT
TRBD2,once,TRBV29-1,TRBJ2-1,CSVEDTSGEQFF,TGCAGCGTTGAAGATACTAGCGGTGAGCAGTTCTTC
TRBD1,NA,TRBV5-4,TRBJ2-5,CASSRDRGYQETQYF,TGTGCCAGCAGCCGGGACAGGGGATACCAAGAGACCCAGTACTTC
TRBD2,NA,TRBV5-1,TRBJ2-2,CASSRGGRRTGELFF,TGCGCCAGCAGCCGGGGGGGCAGGAGAACCGGGGAGCTGTTTTTT
NA,NA,TRBV27,TRBJ1-2,CASSANPANYGYTF,TGTGCCAGCAGCGCGAACCCGGCTAACTATGGCTACACCTTC
TRBD1,NA,TRBV6-1,TRBJ2-7,CATTGEADEQYF,TGTGCCACCACAGGGGAAGCGGACGAGCAGTACTTC
TRBD2,NA,TRBV4-1,TRBJ2-5,CASSPAGTSGWGETQYF,TGCGCCAGCAGCCCCGCTGGGACTAGCGGATGGGGAGAGACCCAGTACTTC
NA,NA,TRBV7-2,TRBJ1-3,CASSLGGLPGNTIYF,TGTGCCAGCAGCTTAGGGGGACTTCCTGGAAACACCATATATTTT
TRBD2,NA,TRBV10-2,TRBJ2-1,CASSEPGGHDNEQFF,TGCGCCAGCAGTGAACCGGGAGGCCACGACAATGAGCAGTTCTTC
TRBD2,NA,TRBV4-1,TRBJ2-5,CASSQDSARASGQETQYF,TGCGCCAGCAGCCAAGATTCCGCCCGGGCTAGCGGTCAAGAGACCCAGTACTTC
NA,NA,TRBV7-2,TRBJ2-7,CASSWTDTSYEQYF,TGTGCCAGCAGCTGGACAGACACCTCCTACGAGCAGTACTTC
TRBD2,NA,TRBV5-4,TRBJ2-7,CASSLGGLAGYEQYF,TGTGCCAGCAGCTTGGGGGGACTAGCGGGGTACGAGCAGTACTTC
NA,NA,TRBV5-1,TRBJ2-7,CASRSTYEQYF,TGCGCCAGCAGGAGCACCTACGAGCAGTACTTC
TRBD2,NA,TRBV2,TRBJ2-1,CATARLAEINEQFF,TGTGCCACTGCGAGACTAGCGGAGATTAATGAGCAGTTCTTC
TRBD1,NA,TRBV7-3,TRBJ1-2,CASSWTGAAHYGYTF,TGTGCCAGCAGTTGGACAGGGGCTGCGCACTATGGCTACACCTTC
NA,few,TRBV15,TRBJ2-1,CATSRDPGAGVQFF,TGTGCCACCAGCAGAGATCCGGGAGCTGGAGTGCAGTTCTTC
NA,NA,TRBV4-1,TRBJ2-6,CASSQLSGANVLTF,TGCGCCAGCAGCCAACTTTCTGGGGCCAACGTCCTGACTTTC
NA,few,TRBV6-5,TRBJ2-7,CASSYGGEQYF,TGTGCCAGCAGTTACGGCGGCGAGCAGTACTTC
TRBD1,NA,TRBV19,TRBJ2-5,CASRPGQGTGETQYF,TGTGCCAGTAGACCGGGACAGGGGACTGGAGAGACCCAGTACTTC
NA,NA,TRBV19,TRBJ1-4,CASSIGSMRVEKLFF,TGTGCCAGTAGTATAGGGTCCATGAGGGTTGAAAAACTGTTTTTT
TRBD2,NA,TRBV27,TRBJ2-1,CASSWGGGGEQFF,TGTGCCAGCAGTTGGGGGGGTGGGGGTGAGCAGTTCTTC
NA,NA,TRBV10-2,TRBJ1-4,CASSGGVEKLFF,TGCGCCAGCAGCGGAGGGGTGGAAAAACTGTTTTTT
NA,few,TRBV7-9,TRBJ2-3,CAAPLGGDTDTQYF,TGTGCCGCCCCCCTTGGGGGCGACACAGATACGCAGTATTTT
TRBD2,NA,TRBV5-8,TRBJ2-7,CASSLVAGPYEQYF,TGTGCCAGCAGCTTAGTAGCGGGTCCCTACGAGCAGTACTTC
NA,NA,TRBV28,TRBJ2-1,CASRPGGEVLYNEQFF,TGTGCCAGCAGACCTGGCGGGGAGGTCCTTTACAATGAGCAGTTCTTC
TRBD1,NA,TRBV28,TRBJ1-5,CASRQGARQPQHF,TGTGCCAGCAGGCAGGGGGCGAGGCAGCCCCAGCATTTT
TRBD1,NA,TRBV19,TRBJ2-1,CASSKDRDVGNEQFF,TGTGCCAGTAGTAAGGACAGGGACGTCGGCAATGAGCAGTTCTTC
TRBD1,NA,TRBV11-3,TRBJ2-2,CASSLGTAFTGELFF,TGTGCCAGCAGCTTGGGGACAGCCTTCACCGGGGAGCTGTTTTTT
TRBD2,once,TRBV4-3,TRBJ2-4,CASSQVATSVSNIQYF,TGCGCCAGCAGCCAAGTAGCTACTAGCGTGTCTAACATTCAGTACTTC
NA,few,TRBV6-5,TRBJ1-2,CASTSRDYGYTF,TGTGCCAGCACGTCCAGGGACTATGGCTACACCTTC
NA,NA,TRBV11-2,TRBJ1-1,CASSLEYLSGVDEAFF,TGTGCCAGCAGCTTAGAATATTTGTCAGGGGTAGATGAAGCTTTCTTT
NA,NA,TRBV7-2,TRBJ1-4,CASSFGGGGNEKLFF,TGTGCCAGCAGCTTCGGAGGAGGTGGTAATGAAAAACTGTTTTTT
NA,once,TRBV28,TRBJ2-3,CASGQQKDNTDTQYF,TGTGCCAGCGGACAACAAAAGGACAATACAGATACGCAGTATTTT